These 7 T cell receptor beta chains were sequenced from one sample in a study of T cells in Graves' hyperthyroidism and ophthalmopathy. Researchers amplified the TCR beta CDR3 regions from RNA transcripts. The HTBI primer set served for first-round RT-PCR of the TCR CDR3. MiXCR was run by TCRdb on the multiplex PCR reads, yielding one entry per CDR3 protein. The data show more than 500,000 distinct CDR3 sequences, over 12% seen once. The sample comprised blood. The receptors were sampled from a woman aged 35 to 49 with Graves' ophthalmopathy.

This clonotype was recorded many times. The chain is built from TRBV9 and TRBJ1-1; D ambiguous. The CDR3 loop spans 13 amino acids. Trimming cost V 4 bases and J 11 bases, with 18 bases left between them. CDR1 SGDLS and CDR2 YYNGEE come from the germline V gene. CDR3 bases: TGTGCCAGCAGCTCACTCCCCCAGTACGGGGCTTTCTTT. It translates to CASSSLPQYGAFF.

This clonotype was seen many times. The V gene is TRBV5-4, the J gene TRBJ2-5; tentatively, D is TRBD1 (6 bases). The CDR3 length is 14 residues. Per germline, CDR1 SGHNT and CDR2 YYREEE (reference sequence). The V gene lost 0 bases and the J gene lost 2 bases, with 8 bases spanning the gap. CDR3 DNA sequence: TGTGCCAGCAGCTTGGGACAGGATCAAGAGACCCAGTACTTC. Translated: CASSLGQDQETQYF.

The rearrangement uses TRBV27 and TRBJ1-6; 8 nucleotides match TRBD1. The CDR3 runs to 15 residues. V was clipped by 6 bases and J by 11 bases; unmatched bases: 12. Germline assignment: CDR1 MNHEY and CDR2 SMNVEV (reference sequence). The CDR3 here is CASRVDRAFMAPLHF. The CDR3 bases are TGTGCCAGCAGGGTGGACAGGGCGTTTATGGCACCCCTCCACTTT.

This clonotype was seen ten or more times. The CDR3 is CASSAQGVSYGYTF. Here the CDR3 DNA reads TGTGCCAGCAGCGCCCAGGGTGTGAGCTATGGCTACACCTTC. This rearrangement joins TRBV6-1 to TRBJ1-2; possible D gene TRBD1, 5 bases. Trimming shortened V by 6 bases and J by 4 bases, and 15 bases separated the two germline ends. There are 14 residues in the CDR3. CDR1 and CDR2 from the germline V gene are MNHNS and SASEGT.

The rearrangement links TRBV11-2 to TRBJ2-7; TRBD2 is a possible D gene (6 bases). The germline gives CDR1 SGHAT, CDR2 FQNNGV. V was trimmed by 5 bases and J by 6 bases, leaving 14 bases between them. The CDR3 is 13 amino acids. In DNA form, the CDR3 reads TGTGCCAGCAGCCCGACTAGTTCGGGCGAGCAGTACTTC. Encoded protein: CASSPTSSGEQYF.

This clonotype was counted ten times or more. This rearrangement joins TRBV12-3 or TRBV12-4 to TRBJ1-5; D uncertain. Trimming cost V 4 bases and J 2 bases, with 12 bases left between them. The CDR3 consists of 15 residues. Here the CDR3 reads CASSWAPGGNQPQHF. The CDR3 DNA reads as TGTGCCAGCAGTTGGGCCCCTGGGGGCAATCAGCCCCAGCATTTT.

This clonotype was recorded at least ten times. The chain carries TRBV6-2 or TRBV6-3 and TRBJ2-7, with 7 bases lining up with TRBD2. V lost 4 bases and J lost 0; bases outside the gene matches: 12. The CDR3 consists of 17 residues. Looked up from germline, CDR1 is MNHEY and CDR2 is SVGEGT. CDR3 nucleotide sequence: TGTGCCAGCAGTTCAACGGCTCTAGCGGCCGGCTCCTACGAGCAGTACTTC. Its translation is CASSSTALAAGSYEQYF.